The 10 T cell receptor beta chains presented below share a single source sample, sequenced in a study of post-analysis software for immune sequencing data (dated by TCRdb to 2015 to 2017). Library method: PCR. Sequencing relied on an Illumina HiSeq 2500. Unique molecular identifiers were incorporated into TCR beta cDNA libraries to reduce PCR and sequencing biases. Using fastp trimming at Q25 and MiXCR clonotype assembly, TCRdb reanalyzed the public sequencing data and kept in-frame beta chains. Rows are combined by CDR3 protein, so each entry shows the most common genes and DNA. The sample data list roughly 800,000 distinct CDR3 sequences, and about 32% of these were observed just once. The ten biggest clones cover roughly 0.53% of the sample. No antigen is known for these receptors. Overall study results and their limits: Roughly 5 TRBV segments, including TRBV5-6, TRBV5-1 and TRBV20-1, were significantly more frequent in patients than controls.

Sequenced: blood. The receptors shown here come from a girl aged 5-17 years with multiple sclerosis.

The gene calls are TRBV3-1 and TRBJ2-6; the match to TRBD1 covers 9 bases. The CDR3 loop spans 18 amino acids. Germline CDR1 reads LGHDT; CDR2 reads YNNKEL (reference sequence). Unmatched junction bases numbered 6, after V lost 2 bases and J lost 1 base. Written as DNA, the CDR3 is TGTGCCAGCAGCCAATTTGGGACAGGGAGATCTGGGGCCAACGTCCTGACTTTC. Amino acids: CASSQFGTGRSGANVLTF.

The chain has TRBV20-1 and TRBJ2-7; D is perhaps TRBD2 (6 bases). Germline V gives CDR1 DFQATT, CDR2 SNEGSKA (reference sequence). CDR3 size: 11 residues. V lost 1 base to trimming and J lost 7 bases, with 8 bases between them. The CDR3 reads CSARVGGEQYF. Written as DNA, the CDR3 is TGCAGTGCTAGAGTCGGGGGTGAGCAGTACTTC.

The table lists this clonotype with a few counts. V and J are TRBV7-2 and TRBJ2-3; possible D gene TRBD2, 6 bases. Deletions cut 2 bases from V and 4 bases from J, with 7 bases between. Germline CDR1 and CDR2: SGHTA and FQGNSA. The CDR3 contains 13 residues. The CDR3 reads CASSLRGSDTQYF. The CDR3 nucleotides are TGTGCCAGCAGCTTACGGGGGTCAGATACGCAGTATTTT.

The genes are TRBV29-1 and TRBJ1-6, with D possibly TRBD1 on 5 matching bases. The germline gives CDR1 SQVTM, CDR2 ANQGSEA. The CDR3 length is 13 residues. V dropped 4 bases and J dropped 7 bases, with 11 bases sitting between them. CDR3 coding DNA: TGCAGCGTTGCTGCAGGGACGAATTCACCCCTCCACTTT. It codes for CSVAAGTNSPLHF.

The rearrangement joins TRBV18 to TRBJ2-1; 7 nucleotides line up with TRBD1. CDR3 length equals 12 residues. V lost 2 bases, J lost 10 bases, and 2 bases stayed unmatched. The germline gives CDR1 KGHSH, CDR2 LQKENI. CDR3 coding DNA: TGTGCCAGCTCACCATGGGGACAGGAGCAGTTCTTC. It translates to CASSPWGQEQFF.

Only a few counts were recorded for this clonotype. The genes are TRBV6-5 and TRBJ2-5; the match to TRBD2 covers 10 bases. Germline V lookup: CDR1 MNHEY, CDR2 SVGAGI. The CDR3 runs to 13 residues. The V segment lost 4 bases and the J segment 11 bases; nucleotides outside the gene matches: 7. As DNA, the CDR3 is TGTGCCAGCAGTTCTAGCGGGAGATGGGAGCAGTACTTC. Amino acids: CASSSSGRWEQYF.

The V call is TRBV15, the J call TRBJ2-3; 10 bases match TRBD2. V lost 3 bases, J lost 4 bases, and 4 bases stayed unmatched. The CDR3 has 15 residues. The germline V gene has CDR1 LNHNV and CDR2 YYDKDF (reference sequence). The CDR3, as DNA: TGTGCCACCAGCAGCCAAGCGGGGGGGTCAGATACGCAGTATTTT. This encodes CATSSQAGGSDTQYF.

This clonotype was recorded a few times. This chain joins TRBV20-1 and TRBJ1-5; TRBD1 matches 7 bases. This CDR3 has 14 amino acids. The germline V gene encodes CDR1 DFQATT and CDR2 SNEGSKA (reference sequence). V lost 2 bases and J lost 9; bases outside the gene matches: 10. CDR3: CSARSPGQLRPQHF. The CDR3 DNA sequence: TGCAGTGCTAGATCGCCGGGACAGTTGCGGCCCCAGCATTTT.

V gene TRBV5-1 combines with J gene TRBJ2-7; no clear D. Per germline, CDR1 SGHRS and CDR2 YFSETQ. The V end lost 4 bases, the J end lost 0 bases, and 20 bases lay between the germline ends. The CDR3 covers 17 residues. Here the CDR3 DNA reads TGCGCCAGCAGCCCAGTCATGATAAAGGTGAGCTCCTACGAGCAGTACTTC. Translation: CASSPVMIKVSSYEQYF.

The rearrangement joins TRBV3-1 to TRBJ2-1, with 7 bases identical to TRBD2. After removal of 0 bases from V and 12 bases from J, the junction contained 8 bases not matched to a gene. Germline V gene data show CDR1 as LGHDT and CDR2 as YNNKEL (reference sequence). The CDR3 is made up of 14 amino acids. The CDR3 is CASSQEGGLGWQFF. The CDR3 nucleotides are TGTGCCAGCAGCCAAGAAGGAGGACTAGGGTGGCAGTTCTTC.